This T cell receptor beta chain was documented in a study of blood T cell repertoires in COVID-19. As for the study in general: Samples representing acute and convalescent COVID-19 were sourced from the United States, Italy and Spain. PBMCs, B-cell-depleted T cells, or T cells provided the cDNA or gDNA that made up the material.

In the study's own analysis: The assay estimated nucleated cells by amplifying reference gene primers. Clones were sequenced by immunoSEQ multiplex PCR, and TCRdb holds only the in-frame ones, with some missing. Clonal size and the V and J genes are those of that table, whereas D and trimming came from the DNA. The data contain 40,000 to 60,000 clones, 80% to 85% of them singletons. From germline, CDR1 is MNHEY and CDR2 SMNVEV (reference sequence). V dropped 10 bases and J dropped 0 bases, with 13 bases sitting between them. This CDR3 spans 13 amino acids. The TCR was taken from a man aged 50 to 59 with acute or convalescent COVID-19. The chain recombines TRBV27 with TRBJ2-7; the D gene is possibly TRBD2 (5 bases). The material sequenced was peripheral blood. The CDR3 here is CATGGPSSYEQYF. The CDR3 DNA is TGTGCCACCGGAGGCCCTAGCTCCTACGAGCAGTACTTC.